This T cell receptor (beta chain) came from a study of shared clonotypes between healthy human individuals. Whole-study findings and limits: Estimated clonotype richness was generally higher in naive than memory subsets. Non-shared clonotypes displayed generation probabilities falling below those of clonotypes present in all four donors. Sampling covered nothing but blood. Tissue TCR repertoires likely differ from those found in blood.

The assay ran at deep level. Here immunoSEQ multiplex PCR was the method, and the copy in TCRdb shows in-frame clones only, minus some. Among roughly 1,100,000 clones listed, more than 65% were seen once. About this clone itself: Its antigen is not identified.

Trimming cost V 1 base and J 6 bases; bases outside gene matches: 6. Germline CDR1 and CDR2: SGHTA and FQGNSA. The CDR3 loop spans 15 amino acids. The sequence was obtained from a man in his late teens or twenties in good health. The sample was memory CD4+ T cells sorted from blood. Subset meaning: CD45RA-negative fraction. This chain connects TRBV7-2 to TRBJ1-5, with 7 bases lining up with TRBD1. The CDR3 region is CASSLEGQRGQPQHF. The CDR3 DNA reads TGTGCCAGCAGCTTAGAGGGACAGCGGGGTCAGCCCCAGCATTTT.